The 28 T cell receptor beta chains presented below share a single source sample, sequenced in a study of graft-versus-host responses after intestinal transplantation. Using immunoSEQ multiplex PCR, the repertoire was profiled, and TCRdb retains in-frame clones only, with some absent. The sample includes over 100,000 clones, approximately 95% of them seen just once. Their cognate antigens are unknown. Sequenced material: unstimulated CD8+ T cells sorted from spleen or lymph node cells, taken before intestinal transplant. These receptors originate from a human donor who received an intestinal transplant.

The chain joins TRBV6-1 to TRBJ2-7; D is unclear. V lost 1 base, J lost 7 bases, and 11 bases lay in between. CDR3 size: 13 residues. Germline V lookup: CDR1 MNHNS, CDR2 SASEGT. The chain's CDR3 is CASSEDPAGEQYF. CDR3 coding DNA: TGTGCCAGCAGTGAAGATCCCGCTGGGGAGCAGTACTTC.

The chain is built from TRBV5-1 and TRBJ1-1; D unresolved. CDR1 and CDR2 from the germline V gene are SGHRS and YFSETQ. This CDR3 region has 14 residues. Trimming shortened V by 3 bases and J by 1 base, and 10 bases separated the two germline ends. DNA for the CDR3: TGCGCCAGCAGCTCACGATACTCGAACACTGAAGCTTTCTTT. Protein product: CASSSRYSNTEAFF.

Here the CDR3 reads CASSPGTRGQPQHF. In DNA, the CDR3 is TGTGCCAGCAGTCCCGGGACACGGGGTCAGCCCCAGCATTTT. The chain uses TRBV27 and TRBJ1-5, with D possibly matching TRBD1 (6 bases). Germline values: CDR1 MNHEY, CDR2 SMNVEV (reference sequence). Trimming stripped 5 bases from V and 6 bases from J, with 14 bases between. The length of the CDR3 is 14 residues.

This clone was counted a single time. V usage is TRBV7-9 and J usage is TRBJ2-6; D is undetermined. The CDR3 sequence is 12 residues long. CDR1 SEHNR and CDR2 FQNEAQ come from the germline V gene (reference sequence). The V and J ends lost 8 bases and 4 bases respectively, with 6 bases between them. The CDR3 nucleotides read TGTGCCAGCCCCCCGGGGGCCAACGTCCTGACTTTC. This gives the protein CASPPGANVLTF. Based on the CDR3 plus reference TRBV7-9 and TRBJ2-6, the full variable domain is DTGVSQNPRHKITKRGQNVTFRCDPISEHNRLYWYRQTLGQGPEFLTYFQNEAQLEKSRLLSDRFSAERPKGSFSTLEIQRTEQGDSAMYLCASPPGANVLTFGAGSRLTVL.

CDR3 nucleotides: TGTGCCAGCAGTGACGGACCAACCAGCTCCTACAATGAGCAGTTCTTC. Its protein product is CASSDGPTSSYNEQFF. The gene calls are TRBV6-4 and TRBJ2-1, with D unclear. V lost 2 bases and J 0 bases, leaving 11 bases between the germline ends. CDR3 length equals 16 residues. The V gene's germline CDR1 is MRHNA and CDR2 SNTAGT.

CDR3 loop: CASSYRTGGAGDTQYF. CDR3 bases: TGTGCCAGCAGTTACCGGACAGGGGGCGCTGGAGATACGCAGTATTTT. The V and J genes are TRBV6-5 and TRBJ2-3; 11 positions match TRBD1. J was trimmed by 5 bases and V by 2 bases; bases with no gene match: 6. The V gene's germline CDR1 is MNHEY and CDR2 SVGAGI. The CDR3 covers 16 residues.

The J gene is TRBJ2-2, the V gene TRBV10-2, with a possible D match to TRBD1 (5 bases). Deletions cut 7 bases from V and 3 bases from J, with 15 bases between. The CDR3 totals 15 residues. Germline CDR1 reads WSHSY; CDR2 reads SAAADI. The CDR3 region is CASKWGAVDTGELFF. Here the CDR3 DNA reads TGCGCCAGCAAATGGGGCGCGGTGGACACCGGGGAGCTGTTTTTT.

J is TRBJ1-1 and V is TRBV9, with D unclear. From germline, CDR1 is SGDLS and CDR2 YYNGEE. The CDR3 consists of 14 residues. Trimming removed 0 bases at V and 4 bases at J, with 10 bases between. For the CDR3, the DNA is TGTGCCAGCAGCGTAGAGCCGCGGGGCACTGAAGCTTTCTTT. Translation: CASSVEPRGTEAFF.

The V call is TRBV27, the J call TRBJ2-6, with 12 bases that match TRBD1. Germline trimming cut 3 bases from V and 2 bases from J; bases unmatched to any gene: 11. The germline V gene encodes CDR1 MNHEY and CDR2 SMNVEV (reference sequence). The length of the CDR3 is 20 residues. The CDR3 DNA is TGTGCCAGCAGTTTGGGCCTACGGGACAGGGGGCTTCCTGGGGCCAACGTCCTGACTTTC. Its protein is CASSLGLRDRGLPGANVLTF.

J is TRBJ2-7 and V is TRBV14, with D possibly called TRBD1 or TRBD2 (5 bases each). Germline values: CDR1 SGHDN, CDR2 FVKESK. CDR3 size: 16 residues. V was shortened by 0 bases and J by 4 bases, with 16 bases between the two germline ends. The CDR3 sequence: CASSQDFPWDGYEQYF. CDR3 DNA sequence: TGTGCCAGCAGCCAAGATTTCCCTTGGGACGGATACGAGCAGTACTTC.

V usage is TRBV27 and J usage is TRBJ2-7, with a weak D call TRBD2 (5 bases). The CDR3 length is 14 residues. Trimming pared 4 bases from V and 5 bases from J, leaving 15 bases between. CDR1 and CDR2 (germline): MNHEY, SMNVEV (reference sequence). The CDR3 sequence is CASSYGIRVDEQYF. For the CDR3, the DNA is TGTGCCAGCAGTTACGGGATAAGAGTGGACGAGCAGTACTTC.

Written as DNA, the CDR3 is TGTGCCAGCAGGCCAGGGACAGGCTCTTCCGGGGCCAACGTCCTGACTTTC. Translated, it gives CASRPGTGSSGANVLTF. The chain employs TRBV16 and TRBJ2-6; 8 bases align to TRBD1. Germline loops: CDR1 KGHSY, CDR2 FQNENV. V lost 6 bases and J lost 4; bases outside the gene matches: 11. This CDR3 is 17 amino acids long. Full variable domain (remainder filled in from reference TRBV16 and TRBJ2-6): GEEVAQTPKHLVRGEGQKAKLYCAPIKGHSYVFWYQQVLKNEFKFLISFQNENVFDETGMPKERFSAKCLPNSPCSLEIQATKLEDSAVYFCASRPGTGSSGANVLTFGAGSRLTVL.

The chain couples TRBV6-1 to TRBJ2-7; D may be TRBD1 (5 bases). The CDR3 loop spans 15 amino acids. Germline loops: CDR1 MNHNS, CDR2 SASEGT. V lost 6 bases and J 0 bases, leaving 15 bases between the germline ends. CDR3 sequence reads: CASSPDSSASYEQYF. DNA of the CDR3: TGTGCCAGCAGCCCAGACAGTTCCGCCTCCTACGAGCAGTACTTC.

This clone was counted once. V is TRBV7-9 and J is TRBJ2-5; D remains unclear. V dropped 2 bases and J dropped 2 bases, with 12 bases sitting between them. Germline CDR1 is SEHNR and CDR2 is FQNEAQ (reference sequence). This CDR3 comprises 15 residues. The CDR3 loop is CASSLPPQIQETQYF. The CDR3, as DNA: TGTGCCAGCAGCTTACCTCCACAAATTCAAGAGACCCAGTACTTC. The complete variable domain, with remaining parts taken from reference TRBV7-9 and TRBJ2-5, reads DTGVSQNPRHKITKRGQNVTFRCDPISEHNRLYWYRQTLGQGPEFLTYFQNEAQLEKSRLLSDRFSAERPKGSFSTLEIQRTEQGDSAMYLCASSLPPQIQETQYFGPGTRLLVL.

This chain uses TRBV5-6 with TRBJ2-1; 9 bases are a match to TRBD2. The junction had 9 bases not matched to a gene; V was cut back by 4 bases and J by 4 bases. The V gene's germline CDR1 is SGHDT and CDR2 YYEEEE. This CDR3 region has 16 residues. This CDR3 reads CASSPMTSGQYNEQFF. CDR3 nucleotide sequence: TGTGCCAGCAGCCCGATGACTAGCGGTCAGTACAATGAGCAGTTCTTC.

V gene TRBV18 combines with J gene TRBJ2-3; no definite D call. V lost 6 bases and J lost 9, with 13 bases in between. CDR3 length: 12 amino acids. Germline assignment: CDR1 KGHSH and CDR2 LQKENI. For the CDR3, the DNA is TGTGCCAGCTCCCGGATCCGTGGAACGCAGTATTTT. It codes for CASSRIRGTQYF.

The CDR3 coding sequence is TGTGCCAGCAGCTTAGCCGTCGGGGGCACTGAAGCTTTCTTT. It specifies CASSLAVGGTEAFF. The chain couples TRBV7-8 to TRBJ1-1; perhaps TRBD1 as D (5 bases). The V gene's germline CDR1 is SGHVS and CDR2 FQNEAQ. V lost 0 bases and J lost 4, with 9 bases in between. The CDR3 totals 14 residues. Complete variable domain (other parts from reference TRBV7-8 and TRBJ1-1): GAGVSQSPRYKVAKRGQDVALRCDPISGHVSLFWYQQALGQGPEFLTYFQNEAQLDKSGLPSDRFFAERPEGSVSTLKIQRTQQEDSAVYLCASSLAVGGTEAFFGQGTRLTVV.

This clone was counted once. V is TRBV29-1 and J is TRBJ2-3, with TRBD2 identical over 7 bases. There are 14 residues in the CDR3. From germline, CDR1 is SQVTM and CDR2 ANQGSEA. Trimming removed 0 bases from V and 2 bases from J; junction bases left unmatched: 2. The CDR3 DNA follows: TGCAGCGTTGAAGAGGGACTATACACAGATACGCAGTATTTT. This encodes CSVEEGLYTDTQYF.

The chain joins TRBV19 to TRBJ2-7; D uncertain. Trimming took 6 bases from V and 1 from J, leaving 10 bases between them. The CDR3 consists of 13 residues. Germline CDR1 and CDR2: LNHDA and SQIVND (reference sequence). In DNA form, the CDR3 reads TGTGCCAGTAGGCCAGGATCTTCCTACGAGCAGTACTTC. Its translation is CASRPGSSYEQYF.

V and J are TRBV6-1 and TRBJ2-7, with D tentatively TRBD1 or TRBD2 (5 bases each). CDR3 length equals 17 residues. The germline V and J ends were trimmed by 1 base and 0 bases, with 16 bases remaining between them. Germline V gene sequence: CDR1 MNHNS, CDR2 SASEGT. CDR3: CASSEEGGRAYSYEQYF. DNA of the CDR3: TGTGCCAGCAGTGAAGAAGGAGGCAGGGCCTACTCCTACGAGCAGTACTTC.

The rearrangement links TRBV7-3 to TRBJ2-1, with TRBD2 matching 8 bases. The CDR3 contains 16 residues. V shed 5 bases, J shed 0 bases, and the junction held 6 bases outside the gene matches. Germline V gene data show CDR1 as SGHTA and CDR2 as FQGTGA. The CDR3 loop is CASSPRLASSYNEQFF. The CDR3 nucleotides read TGTGCCAGCAGCCCAAGACTAGCGAGCTCCTACAATGAGCAGTTCTTC.

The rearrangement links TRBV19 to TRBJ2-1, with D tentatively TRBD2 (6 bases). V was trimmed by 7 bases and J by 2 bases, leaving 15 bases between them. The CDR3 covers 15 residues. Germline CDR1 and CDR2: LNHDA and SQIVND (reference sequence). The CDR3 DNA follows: TGTGCCAGTATTGGCCGGGACTTACCCTACAATGAGCAGTTCTTC. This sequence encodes CASIGRDLPYNEQFF.

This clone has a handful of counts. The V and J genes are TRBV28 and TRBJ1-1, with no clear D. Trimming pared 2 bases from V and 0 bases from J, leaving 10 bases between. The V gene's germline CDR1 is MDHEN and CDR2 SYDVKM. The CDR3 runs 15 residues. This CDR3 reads CASSLIWALNTEAFF. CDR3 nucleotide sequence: TGTGCCAGCAGTTTAATTTGGGCTTTGAACACTGAAGCTTTCTTT.

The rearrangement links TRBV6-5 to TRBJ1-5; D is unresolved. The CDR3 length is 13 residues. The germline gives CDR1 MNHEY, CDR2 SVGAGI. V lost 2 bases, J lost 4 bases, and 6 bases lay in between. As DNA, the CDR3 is TGTGCCAGCAGTTACGCCGTTAATCAGCCCCAGCATTTT. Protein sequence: CASSYAVNQPQHF.

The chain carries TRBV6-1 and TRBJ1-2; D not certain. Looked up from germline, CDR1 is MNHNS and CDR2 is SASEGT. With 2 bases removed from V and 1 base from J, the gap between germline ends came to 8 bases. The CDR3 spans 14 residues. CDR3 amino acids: CASSEQRLNYGYTF. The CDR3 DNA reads TGTGCCAGCAGTGAACAACGCCTTAACTATGGCTACACCTTC.

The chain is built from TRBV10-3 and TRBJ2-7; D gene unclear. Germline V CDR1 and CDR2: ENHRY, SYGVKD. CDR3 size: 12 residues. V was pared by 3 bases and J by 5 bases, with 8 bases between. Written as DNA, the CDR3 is TGTGCCATCAGTGAATACAAGAACGAGCAGTACTTC. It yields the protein CAISEYKNEQYF.

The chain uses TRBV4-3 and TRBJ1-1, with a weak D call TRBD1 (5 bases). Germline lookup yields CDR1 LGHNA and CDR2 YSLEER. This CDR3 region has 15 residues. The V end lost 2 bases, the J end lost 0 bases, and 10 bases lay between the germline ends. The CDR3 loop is CASSQKTAMNTEAFF. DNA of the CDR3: TGCGCCAGCAGCCAAAAGACAGCGATGAACACTGAAGCTTTCTTT.

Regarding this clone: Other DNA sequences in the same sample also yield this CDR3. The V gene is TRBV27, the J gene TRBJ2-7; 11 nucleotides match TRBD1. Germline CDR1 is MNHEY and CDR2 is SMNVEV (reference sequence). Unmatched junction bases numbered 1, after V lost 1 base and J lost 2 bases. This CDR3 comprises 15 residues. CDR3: CASSLLGQGAYEQYF. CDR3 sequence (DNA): TGTGCCAGCAGTTTATTGGGACAGGGGGCCTACGAGCAGTACTTC.